What follows are 17 T cell receptor beta chains derived from one specimen sequenced in a study of blood T cell repertoires in COVID-19. Generated by immunoSEQ multiplex PCR, the TCRdb table keeps only in-frame clones and is missing some. The data contain tens of thousands of clones, around 88% of them singletons. Sequenced sample: peripheral blood. These receptors were collected from a man in his fifties or sixties with acute or convalescent COVID-19.

V gene TRBV4-2 combines with J gene TRBJ2-7, with 13 bases matching TRBD2. V trimming: 1 base; J trimming: 0 bases; junction bases outside the gene matches: 3. Germline lookup yields CDR1 LGHNA and CDR2 YNFKEQ. The CDR3 runs to 17 residues. This CDR3 reads CASSQGGTSGASYEQYF. The CDR3 DNA reads TGTGCCAGCAGCCAAGGCGGGACTAGCGGGGCCTCCTACGAGCAGTACTTC.

The CDR3 sequence: CASSPGPGDTGELFF. The CDR3 DNA reads TGTGCCAGCAGTCCCGGGCCGGGGGACACCGGGGAGCTGTTTTTT. This rearrangement joins TRBV6-9 to TRBJ2-2; D is possibly TRBD2 (6 bases). Germline V gene data show CDR1 as MNHGY and CDR2 as SVAAGI. The CDR3 covers 15 residues. Trimming cost V 5 bases and J 3 bases, with 13 bases left between them.

J is TRBJ1-5 and V is TRBV21-1. TRBV21-1 is shown as a pseudogene. This CDR3 is built from 12 residues. The CDR3: CASSCDNQPQHF. The CDR3 region has the DNA TGTGCCAGCAGCTGCGACAATCAGCCCCAGCATTTT.

This rearrangement joins TRBV18 to TRBJ1-2; 9 positions match TRBD1. V dropped 3 bases and J dropped 6; count of bases not matched to a gene: 5. The germline V gene encodes CDR1 KGHSH and CDR2 LQKENI. This CDR3 is 14 amino acids long. The CDR3: CASSPGTGTDGYTF. DNA for the CDR3: TGTGCCAGCTCACCCGGGACAGGGACCGATGGCTACACCTTC.

This clone showed up just once. The rearrangement joins TRBV27 to TRBJ2-3; D remains ambiguous. Germline assignment: CDR1 MNHEY and CDR2 SMNVEV (reference sequence). CDR3 length equals 15 residues. Trimming left V 2 bases short and J 5 bases short, with 14 bases between. The DNA for the CDR3 is TGTGCCAGCAGTTTAGTGCCAGGCCAACAAGATACGCAGTATTTT. This gives the protein CASSLVPGQQDTQYF.

J is TRBJ1-2 and V is TRBV11-3; TRBD1 matches 8 bases. CDR3 length: 16 residues. The trim removed 3 bases at V and 3 bases at J, leaving 9 bases unmatched. Germline-derived CDR1 and CDR2 are SGHNT and YENEEA. Written as DNA, the CDR3 is TGTGCCAGCAGCTTCCTTGGGACAGGTCGGGACTATGGCTACACCTTC. Residues: CASSFLGTGRDYGYTF.

CDR3: CASSTQQNGLAGAEQYF. For the CDR3, the DNA is TGTGCCAGCAGTACGCAACAGAACGGACTAGCGGGAGCCGAGCAGTACTTC. V and J are TRBV27 and TRBJ2-7; TRBD2 agrees at 13 bases. Germline V gene lookup returns CDR1 MNHEY and CDR2 SMNVEV (reference sequence). Losses at the gene ends were 5 bases for V and 6 bases for J; bases not matched to a gene: 13. The CDR3 length is 17 residues.

The chain uses TRBV5-5 and TRBJ2-1, with D maybe TRBD2 (5 bases). Germline V CDR1 and CDR2: SGHKS, YYEKEE (reference sequence). Trimming removed 3 bases at V and 7 bases at J, with 20 bases between. CDR3 length: 16 residues. Written as DNA, the CDR3 is TGTGCCAGCAGCTCGGCGACTAAGCCGGTTTCGAATGAGCAGTTCTTC. Amino acid sequence: CASSSATKPVSNEQFF. Full variable domain (outside the CDR3, taken from reference TRBV5-5 and TRBJ2-1): DAGVTQSPTHLIKTRGQQVTLRCSPISGHKSVSWYQQVLGQGPQFIFQYYEKEERGRGNFPDRFSARQFPNYSSELNVNALLLGDSALYLCASSSATKPVSNEQFFGPGTRLTVL.

The chain carries TRBV27 and TRBJ2-5, with 7 bases that match TRBD1. The CDR3 has 14 amino acids. In germline, CDR1 is MNHEY, CDR2 SMNVEV (reference sequence). Trimming at V came to 9 bases and at J to 2 bases, leaving 9 bases not matched to a gene. The CDR3 DNA follows: TGTGCCAGAGGTAGGGGACAGCGACAAGAGACCCAGTACTTC. As protein: CARGRGQRQETQYF.

The genes are TRBV29-1 and TRBJ1-4; 9 nucleotides line up with TRBD1. The germline V gene encodes CDR1 SQVTM and CDR2 ANQGSEA. V trimming: 1 base; J trimming: 6 bases; junction bases outside the gene matches: 3. This CDR3 spans 14 amino acids. The CDR3 loop is CSVEGTGEDEKLFF. The CDR3 DNA reads TGCAGCGTTGAAGGGACAGGGGAAGATGAAAAACTGTTTTTT.

The CDR3 nucleotides are TGTGCCAGCAGTAGAGCGCTTGGCCTTAACTATGGCTACACCTTC. Residues: CASSRALGLNYGYTF. The chain recombines TRBV27 with TRBJ1-2, with D unclear. The CDR3 has 15 amino acids. Looked up from germline, CDR1 is MNHEY and CDR2 is SMNVEV (reference sequence). Trimming shortened V by 5 bases and J by 1 base, and 14 bases separated the two germline ends.

This rearrangement joins TRBV4-3 to TRBJ1-2, with 9 bases lining up with TRBD1. Germline lookup yields CDR1 LGHNA and CDR2 YSLEER. There are 15 residues in the CDR3. V trimming: 1 base; J trimming: 4 bases; junction bases outside the gene matches: 4. The CDR3 sequence is CASSQAGQGLYGYTF. As DNA, the CDR3 is TGCGCCAGCAGCCAAGCGGGACAGGGCCTCTATGGCTACACCTTC.

The V and J genes are TRBV5-1 and TRBJ2-7; 7 bases match TRBD1. CDR1 is SGHRS and CDR2 is YFSETQ in the germline V gene. Trimming cost V 0 bases and J 2 bases; bases outside gene matches: 5. CDR3 size: 15 residues. CDR3 in amino acids: CASSLARDRTYEQYF. DNA of the CDR3: TGCGCCAGCAGCTTGGCCCGGGACAGAACCTACGAGCAGTACTTC.

The genes are TRBV29-1 and TRBJ2-7; maybe TRBD1 (6 bases). This CDR3 contains 16 residues. V was pared by 6 bases and J by 4 bases, with 25 bases between. Looked up from germline, CDR1 is SQVTM and CDR2 is ANQGSEA. CDR3 coding DNA: TGCAGCGTCAAGTTAGGGTCCACAGGGTCTGGGTACGAGCAGTACTTC. Its protein is CSVKLGSTGSGYEQYF.

V gene TRBV24-1 combines with J gene TRBJ2-2; TRBD2 aligns across 8 bases. With 9 bases clipped from V and 1 base from J, the junction kept 15 bases outside the gene matches. The germline CDR1 and CDR2 sequences are KGHDR and SFDVKD. The length of the CDR3 is 18 residues. CDR3 bases: TGTGCCACCGGGTTTCGCAGCCCGGGACTAGTGAACACCGGGGAGCTGTTTTTT. As protein: CATGFRSPGLVNTGELFF.

This sequence joins TRBV4-2 and TRBJ2-1; 8 bases line up with TRBD2. There are 16 residues in the CDR3. CDR1 and CDR2 from the germline V gene are LGHNA and YNFKEQ. V shed 4 bases, J shed 7 bases, and the junction held 12 bases outside the gene matches. The CDR3 here is CASSPRGSGTGNEQFF. The CDR3 DNA sequence: TGTGCCAGCAGCCCCCGGGGTAGCGGGACGGGTAATGAGCAGTTCTTC.

This chain joins TRBV19 and TRBJ2-7; 14 bases are a match to TRBD2. V lost 5 bases, J lost 0 bases, and 3 bases stayed unmatched. CDR3 length equals 16 residues. CDR1 and CDR2 (germline): LNHDA, SQIVND (reference sequence). The CDR3 here is CASSLGLAGGSYEQYF. The CDR3 DNA reads TGTGCCAGTAGTCTCGGACTAGCGGGGGGCTCCTACGAGCAGTACTTC.